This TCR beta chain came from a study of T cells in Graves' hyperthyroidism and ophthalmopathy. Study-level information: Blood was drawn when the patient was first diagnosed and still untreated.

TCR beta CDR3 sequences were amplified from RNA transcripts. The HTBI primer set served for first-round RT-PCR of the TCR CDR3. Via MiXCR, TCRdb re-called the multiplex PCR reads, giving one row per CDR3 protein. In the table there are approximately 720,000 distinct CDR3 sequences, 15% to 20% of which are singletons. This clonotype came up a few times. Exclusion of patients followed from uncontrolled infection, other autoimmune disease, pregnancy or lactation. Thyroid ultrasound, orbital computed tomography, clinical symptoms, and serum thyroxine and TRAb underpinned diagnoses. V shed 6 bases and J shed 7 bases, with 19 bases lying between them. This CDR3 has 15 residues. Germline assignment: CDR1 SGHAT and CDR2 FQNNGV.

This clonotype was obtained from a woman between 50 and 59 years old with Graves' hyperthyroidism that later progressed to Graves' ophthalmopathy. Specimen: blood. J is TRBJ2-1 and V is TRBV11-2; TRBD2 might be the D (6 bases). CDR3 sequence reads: CASRHSGPPGNEQFF. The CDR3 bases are TGTGCCAGCAGACACAGCGGGCCCCCGGGGAATGAGCAGTTCTTC.